The 25 T cell receptor delta chains below were found in one sample sequenced in a study of gamma-delta chains in newborns, infants, children. TCRdb re-called clones from the reads using CATT. The sample lists thousands of delta-chain clones, roughly 3% occurring once. Sequenced: blood. These receptor sequences come from a child who was a newborn, infant or young child, either healthy, febrile or measles-vaccinated (not recorded which).

Judged by abundance, this clone is medium-sized (0.01 to 0.1%). The V and J genes are TRDV2 and TRDJ1; D might be TRDD3 (6 bases). V was shortened by 0 bases and J by 6 bases, with 22 bases between the two germline ends. The CDR3 sequence is 17 residues long. The germline gives CDR1 GEAIGNYY, CDR2 EKD. Here the CDR3 DNA reads TGTGCCTGTGACACCGTGGAACAAACTGGGTTAAGAAATAAACTCATCTTT. Amino acid sequence: CACDTVEQTGLRNKLIF.

This clone was seen a handful of times. This may come from a read error, since a much larger clone is one base off. The V gene is TRDV2, the J gene TRDJ1; TRDD3 aligns across 11 bases. Germline V lookup: CDR1 GEAIGNYY, CDR2 EKD. The CDR3 extends over 18 amino acids. The CDR3 reads CACDTVAGGYPYTDKLTF. The DNA of the CDR3 is TGTGCCTGTGACACAGTCGCTGGGGGATACCCGTACACCGATAAACTCACCTTT.

In this sample, this clone turned up a few times. At one of its ends the junction is not consistent with the germline gene, which may arise from a read error. This sample includes further DNA sequences coding for the same CDR3. V gene TRDV2 combines with J gene TRDJ1, with 8 bases fitting TRDD3. Germline assignment: CDR1 GEAIGNYY and CDR2 EKD. The CDR3 has 15 residues. The CDR3: CACDALGGYTDKLIF. CDR3 coding DNA: TGTGCCTGTGACGCACTGGGGGGGTACACCGATAAACTCATCTTC.

This clone was counted a few times. The V call is TRDV2, the J call TRDJ3; 7 nucleotides agree with TRDD2. The germline V gene has CDR1 GEAIGNYY and CDR2 EKD. The CDR3 length is 22 residues. The V gene end was trimmed by 0 bases and the J gene end by 1 base; junction bases not matched to a gene: 17. The CDR3, as DNA: TGTGCCTGTGACACCCCTTCCTCGGAACGGGGAAGGCTATCCTGGGACACCCGACAGATGTTTTTC. Translating it yields CACDTPSSERGRLSWDTRQMFF.

In regard to this clone: A much larger clone differs from this one at a single base, so this may be a read error. In DNA form, the CDR3 reads TGTGCCTGTGACGCGATACTGGGGGGTACACGAAATTATAATAAACTCATCTTT. Translated, it gives CACDAILGGTRNYNKLIF. This chain links TRDV2 with TRDJ1; 8 nucleotides agree with TRDD3. Germline loops: CDR1 GEAIGNYY, CDR2 EKD. V was clipped by 3 bases and J by 6 bases; unmatched bases: 20. This CDR3 is built from 18 residues.

Of note for this clone: With a much larger clone just one base away, this may be a read error. The rearrangement links TRDV2 to TRDJ1; 10 bases are shared with TRDD3. Unmatched junction bases numbered 8, after V lost 2 bases and J lost 3 bases. This CDR3 comprises 16 residues. Looked up from germline, CDR1 is GEAIGNYY and CDR2 is EKD. The CDR3 reads CACDSLRGDTADKLIF. CDR3 coding DNA: TGTGCCTGTGACAGCCTACGGGGGGATACGGCCGATAAACTCATCTTT.

This clone was counted a few times. A far larger clone is one base from this, pointing to a likely read error. The genes are TRDV2 and TRDJ2, with D possibly matching TRDD3 (8 bases). The CDR3 is 20 amino acids. Germline values: CDR1 GEAIGNYY, CDR2 EKD. V was trimmed by 1 base and J by 4 bases, leaving 27 bases between them. The CDR3 DNA reads as TGTGCCTGTGACACAGTTCCTACCCAGAGTGGGGGATCCCGGACAGCACAACTCTTCTTT. It translates to CACDTVPTQSGGSRTAQLFF.

This clone has only a few counts. A clone one base away is much larger, so this may be a read error. This sequence joins TRDV2 and TRDJ3; the match to TRDD3 covers 8 bases. J lost 0 bases, V lost 2 bases, and 11 bases had no gene match. Germline values: CDR1 GEAIGNYY, CDR2 EKD. There are 20 residues in the CDR3. The CDR3 loop reads CACDKITGGRNSWDTRQMFF. CDR3 DNA: TGTGCCTGTGACAAGATTACTGGGGGCCGCAACTCCTGGGACACCCGACAGATGTTTTTC.

This clone is deemed medium-sized (0.01 to 0.1%). The chain uses TRDV2 and TRDJ1; 13 bases align to TRDD3. The CDR3 has 17 amino acids. Germline assignment: CDR1 GEAIGNYY and CDR2 EKD. The V and J ends lost 5 bases and 1 base, in that order; junction bases with no gene match: 9. The CDR3 sequence is CACVPLGDTRFTDKLIF. Written as DNA, the CDR3 is TGTGCCTGTGTCCCACTGGGGGATACGCGATTCACCGATAAACTCATCTTT.

For this clone: A read error is the likely source, as a far larger clone sits one nucleotide away. The chain combines TRDV2 with TRDJ1; 8 nucleotides agree with TRDD3. This CDR3 contains 19 residues. Per germline, CDR1 GEAIGNYY and CDR2 EKD. The V and J ends lost 3 bases and 0 bases, in that order; junction bases with no gene match: 17. The CDR3 sequence is CACDPVSGPGGDYTDKLIF. The CDR3 nucleotides are TGTGCCTGTGACCCAGTTTCGGGCCCTGGGGGAGATTACACCGATAAACTCATCTTT.

Turning to this clone: Mismatch with germline at one junction end may stem from a read error. The same CDR3 can be traced to other DNA sequences in this sample. The chain joins TRDV2 to TRDJ2; 10 nucleotides agree with TRDD3. The CDR3 sequence is 16 residues long. Germline V gene data show CDR1 as GEAIGNYY and CDR2 as EKD. The CDR3 sequence: CACDTMGDTNRAQLFF. CDR3 DNA: TGCGCCTGTGACACCATGGGGGATACAAATAGGGCACAACTCTTCTTT.

Relative to its sample, this clone is large. Distinct nucleotide sequences in the sample also encode this CDR3. The chain combines TRDV2 with TRDJ3; D not resolved. CDR1 and CDR2 (germline): GEAIGNYY, EKD. The CDR3 extends over 17 amino acids. With 0 bases removed from V and 0 bases from J, the gap between germline ends came to 8 bases. DNA for the CDR3: TGTGCCTGTGACACCACCTCCAGCTCCTGGGACACCCGACAGATGTTTTTC. Encoded protein: CACDTTSSSWDTRQMFF.

Sample share makes this clone medium-sized (0.01 to 0.1%). The chain recombines TRDV2 with TRDJ1; 11 bases match TRDD3. There are 15 residues in the CDR3. Germline CDR1 is GEAIGNYY and CDR2 is EKD. The V gene end was trimmed by 0 bases and the J gene end by 10 bases; junction bases not matched to a gene: 9. CDR3 DNA sequence: TGTGCCTGTGACACCGTAGGTGGGGGATACGCGGCACTCATCTTT. Protein: CACDTVGGGYAALIF.

This clone is labeled as medium-sized (0.01 to 0.1%). The rearrangement uses TRDV2 and TRDJ1; 13 bases fit TRDD3. Germline V gene lookup returns CDR1 GEAIGNYY and CDR2 EKD. Trimming at V came to 0 bases and at J to 1 base, leaving 13 bases not matched to a gene. The CDR3 length is 20 residues. CDR3 DNA: TGTGCCTGTGACACCGTTTTACTGGGGGATACGCAAGGTAGCACCGATAAACTCATCTTT. This encodes CACDTVLLGDTQGSTDKLIF.

The chain combines TRDV2 with TRDJ1; 7 positions match TRDD3. The germline CDR1 and CDR2 sequences are GEAIGNYY and EKD. The CDR3 consists of 19 residues. V dropped 0 bases and J dropped 1; count of bases not matched to a gene: 16. DNA for the CDR3: TGTGCCTGTGACACCGTGTCGGTGGGGGACGTACTGTGCACCGATAAACTCATCTTT. The encoded protein is CACDTVSVGDVLCTDKLIF.

This clone has a handful of counts. A much larger clone sits a single nucleotide away, making a read error possible. Other DNA sequences of this sample code for an identical CDR3. This chain links TRDV2 with TRDJ1; the match to TRDD3 covers 8 bases. The CDR3 sequence is 14 residues long. CDR1 is GEAIGNYY, CDR2 EKD, per germline. The CDR3 DNA is TGCGCCTGTGACCTACTGGGGGACACCGATAAACTCATCTTT. Encoded protein: CACDLLGDTDKLIF.

About this clone itself: Possible read error: a much larger clone is one base away. Other DNA sequences in this sample translate to the same CDR3. The J gene is TRDJ1, the V gene TRDV2, with 8 positions matching TRDD3. The CDR3 has 16 residues. CDR1 and CDR2 from the germline V gene are GEAIGNYY and EKD. CDR3 residues: CACDHLTGGNTDKLIF. CDR3 DNA sequence: TGTGCCTGTGACCACTTAACTGGGGGCAACACCGATAAGCTCATCTTT.

This clone was seen only a few times. Being one base from a much bigger clone, this may be a read error. The genes are TRDV2 and TRDJ3, with TRDD3 matching 8 bases. In germline, CDR1 is GEAIGNYY, CDR2 EKD. The CDR3 sequence is 22 residues long. V dropped 0 bases and J dropped 2; count of bases not matched to a gene: 17. The CDR3 region has the DNA TGTGCCTGTGACACCCCCGCGGTGACTGGGGGTCTACCACCCTGGGACACCCGACAGATGTTTTTC. Residues: CACDTPAVTGGLPPWDTRQMFF.

By its share, this clone is medium-sized. The V gene is TRDV2, the J gene TRDJ1; TRDD3 aligns across 8 bases. Germline V CDR1 and CDR2: GEAIGNYY, EKD. The CDR3 runs 18 residues. V was pared by 0 bases and J by 2 bases, with 13 bases of the junction left unmatched. The CDR3 sequence is CACDTVSPTGGFTDKLIF. The CDR3 DNA follows: TGTGCCTGTGACACCGTCTCTCCTACTGGGGGTTTTACCGATAAACTCATCTTT.

There are a few counts of this clone. Given a much more abundant clone one base away, this may be a read error. Other DNA sequences in the sample encode the same CDR3. This chain links TRDV2 with TRDJ1, with a possible D match to TRDD3 (5 bases). The CDR3 length is 16 residues. Germline V gives CDR1 GEAIGNYY, CDR2 EKD. CDR3 bases: TGTGCTTGTGACACCGTGGGGAAGGGCTACACCGATAAACTCATCTTT. Translating gives CACDTVGKGYTDKLIF.

In the case of this clone: One base away lies a much larger clone, so this may be a sequencing read error. V usage is TRDV2 and J usage is TRDJ1, with D maybe TRDD3 (5 bases). Trimming took 0 bases from V and 2 from J, leaving 18 bases between them. The CDR3 has 17 residues. Germline CDR1 and CDR2: GEAIGNYY and EKD. Written as DNA, the CDR3 is TGTGCCTGTGACACCATGAGGGATTGGGGAGTAACCGATAAACTCATCTTT. It is translated as CACDTMRDWGVTDKLIF.

This clone has a handful of counts. This probably arose from a read error, given a far larger clone one base away. The V call is TRDV2, the J call TRDJ1; 7 bases align to TRDD3. CDR1 is GEAIGNYY, CDR2 EKD, per germline. This CDR3 spans 19 amino acids. This chain's CDR3 is CACDTVPHGGPANTDKPIF. CDR3 sequence (DNA): TGTGCCTGTGACACCGTACCTCATGGGGGACCGGCCAACACCGATAAACCCATCTTT.

There are a few counts of this clone. The chain joins TRDV2 to TRDJ1; 8 nucleotides line up with TRDD3. Germline V gives CDR1 GEAIGNYY, CDR2 EKD. The V and J ends lost 0 bases and 0 bases, in that order; junction bases with no gene match: 20. This CDR3 region has 21 residues. The CDR3 coding sequence is TGTGCCTGTGACACCGTATCCTCCCACGGTCCTGGGGGAACTCACACCGATAAACTCATCTTT. Encoded protein: CACDTVSSHGPGGTHTDKLIF.

This clone was counted only a few times. The chain combines TRDV2 with TRDJ3; 7 nucleotides agree with TRDD3. The CDR3 runs to 19 residues. Germline V lookup: CDR1 GEAIGNYY, CDR2 EKD. V gave up 1 base and J gave up 0 bases; unmatched junction bases: 8. CDR3: CACDTLGDTSSWDTRQMFF. In nucleotides, the CDR3 is TGTGCCTGTGACACGTTGGGGGACACTAGCTCCTGGGACACCCGACAGATGTTTTTC.

By proportion, this clone is medium-sized (0.01 to 0.1%). The chain recombines TRDV2 with TRDJ1; D may match TRDD2 or TRDD3 (9 bases each). Between the trimmed V and J ends, which lost 1 base and 0 bases, there was a span of 32 bases. This CDR3 region has 22 residues. CDR1 and CDR2 from the germline V gene are GEAIGNYY and EKD. CDR3 in amino acids: CACDTIPSYRTGGLPYTDKLIF. The CDR3 region has the DNA TGTGCCTGTGACACGATCCCTTCCTACCGGACTGGGGGACTCCCGTACACCGATAAACTCATCTTT.